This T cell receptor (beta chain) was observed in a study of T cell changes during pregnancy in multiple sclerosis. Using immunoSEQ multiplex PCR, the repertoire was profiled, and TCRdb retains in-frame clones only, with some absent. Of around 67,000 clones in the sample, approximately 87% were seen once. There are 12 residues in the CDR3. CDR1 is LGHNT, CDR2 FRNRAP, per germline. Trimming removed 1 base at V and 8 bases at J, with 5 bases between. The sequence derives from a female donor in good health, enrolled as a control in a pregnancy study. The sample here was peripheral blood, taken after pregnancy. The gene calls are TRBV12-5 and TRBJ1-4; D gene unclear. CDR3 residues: CASGLGGEKLFF. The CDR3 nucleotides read TGTGCTAGTGGTTTGGGCGGGGAAAAACTGTTTTTT.